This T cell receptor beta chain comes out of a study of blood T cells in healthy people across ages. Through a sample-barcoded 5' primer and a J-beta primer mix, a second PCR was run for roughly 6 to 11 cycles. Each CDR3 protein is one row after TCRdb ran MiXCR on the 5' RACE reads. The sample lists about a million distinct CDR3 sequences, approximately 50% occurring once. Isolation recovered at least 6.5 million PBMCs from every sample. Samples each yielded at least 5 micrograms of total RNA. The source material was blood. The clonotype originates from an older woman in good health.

The CDR3: CASSLRGYSNYGYTF. The CDR3 DNA follows: TGTGCCAGCAGTTTAAGGGGATACTCTAACTATGGCTACACCTTC. The chain carries TRBV27 and TRBJ1-2, with D possibly being TRBD1 (5 bases). Germline-derived CDR1 and CDR2 are MNHEY and SMNVEV (reference sequence). The V and J ends lost 2 bases and 0 bases respectively, with 10 bases between them. The CDR3 consists of 15 residues.